Sequencing of this T cell receptor (beta chain) was carried out in a study of blood T cells in healthy people across ages. A J-beta primer mix and a sample-barcoded 5' primer were used in a second PCR of roughly 6 to 12 cycles. TCRdb analysed the 5' RACE reads with MiXCR anew, one entry per CDR3 protein. Of 780,000 or so distinct CDR3 sequences in the sample, roughly 25% were seen once. The sample holds a few counts of this clonotype. CDR3 size: 16 residues. The junction had 6 bases not matched to a gene; V was cut back by 0 bases and J by 2 bases. The germline gives CDR1 SGHRS, CDR2 YFSETQ. Extraction of total RNA produced a minimum of 5 micrograms from each sample. These same records also appear under a second study, on T cells of mothers and their children. As reported in that work: Donors were three healthy Caucasian mothers and their six children. Input to cDNA synthesis comprised all extracted RNA, at a ratio of about 1.5 ug per 15 ul. Unrelated pairs and related pairs have their TCR recombination output shaped similarly by thymic selection.

The chain recombines TRBV5-1 with TRBJ2-3; 7 nucleotides line up with TRBD2. Sequenced sample: blood. The source is a boy younger than 18 in good health. The CDR3 bases are TGCGCCAGCAGCTTGGCGGCTAGCGGTTACACAGATACGCAGTATTTT. Protein sequence: CASSLAASGYTDTQYF.